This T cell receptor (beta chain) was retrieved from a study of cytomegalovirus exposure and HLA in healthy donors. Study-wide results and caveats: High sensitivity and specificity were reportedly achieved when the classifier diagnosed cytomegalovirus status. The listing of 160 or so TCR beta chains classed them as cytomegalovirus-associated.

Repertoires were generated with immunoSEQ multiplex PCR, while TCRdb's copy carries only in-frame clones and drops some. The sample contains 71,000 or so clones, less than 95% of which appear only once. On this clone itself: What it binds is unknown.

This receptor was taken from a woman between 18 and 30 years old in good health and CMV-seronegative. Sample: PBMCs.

CDR3 loop: CASSRWGQANYGYTF. As DNA, the CDR3 is TGTGCCAGCAGCCGGTGGGGACAGGCAAACTATGGCTACACCTTC. The chain has TRBV13 and TRBJ1-2, with 8 bases lining up with TRBD1. This CDR3 is built from 15 residues. Germline-derived CDR1 and CDR2 are PRHDT and FYEKMQ (reference sequence). With V trimmed by 5 bases and J by 2 bases, 7 bases remained unmatched.